The clone carrying this T cell receptor (beta chain) was counted between two and nine times. Its antigen remains unknown. The repertoire was sequenced with immunoSEQ multiplex PCR; TCRdb's copy has only in-frame clones and lacks some. Of 300,000 to 400,000 clones listed, 75% to 90% are singletons. This specimen comes from a study of Ad26.COV2.S vaccination and SARS-CoV-2 variants. Across the whole study: Once, or twice with 56 days between doses, Ad26.COV2.S was given intramuscularly. Study observations and caveats: Placebo and vaccine recipients had non-spike TCR breadth that was similar.

Germline V gives CDR1 LGHNA, CDR2 YNFKEQ. The length of the CDR3 is 16 residues. Trimming took 2 bases from V and 0 from J; bases not matched to a gene: 7. The treatment: around 19 received Ad26.COV2.S at low or high dose, single or two shots; five or six received placebo; per-sample allocation not given. On day 63 after the first injection, vaccine and placebo recipients gave samples. This specimen consisted of peripheral blood, obtained in a trial of Ad26.COV2.S vaccine versus placebo. This TCR was recovered from a person aged 18-65 years who received the Ad26.COV2.S COVID-19 vaccine or a placebo. The rearrangement links TRBV4-2 to TRBJ2-7; 7 positions match TRBD2. The CDR3 nucleotides read TGTGCCAGCAGCCAACCAACAGCGGGGAGCTCCTACGAGCAGTACTTC. It codes for CASSQPTAGSSYEQYF.